The 19 T cell receptor beta chains below were found in one sample sequenced in a study of cytomegalovirus exposure and HLA in healthy donors. Primers for the PCR totalled 60 Vbeta and 13 Jbeta. The table came from immunoSEQ multiplex PCR; TCRdb's copy has only in-frame clones and leaves some out. The data contain approximately 190,000 clones, 81% of them seen just once; the ten biggest clones take up roughly 3.2%. Sequencing was carried out using PBMCs. The origin of the receptors is a man aged 40-49 years in good health and CMV-seropositive.

The chain carries TRBV7-6 and TRBJ2-1, with D possibly matching TRBD2 (5 bases). The CDR3 is made up of 17 amino acids. The germline V and J ends were trimmed by 2 bases and 3 bases, with 17 bases remaining between them. CDR1 and CDR2 from the germline V gene are SGHVS and FNYEAQ. The chain's CDR3 is CASSLMGSGIVYNEQFF. The CDR3 nucleotides are TGTGCCAGCAGCTTAATGGGAAGCGGAATAGTCTACAATGAGCAGTTCTTC. The variable domain in full, completed from reference TRBV7-6 and TRBJ2-1, reads GAGVSQSPRYKVTKRGQDVALRCDPISGHVSLYWYRQALGQGPEFLTYFNYEAQQDKSGLPNDRFSAERPEGSISTLTIQRTEQRDSAMYRCASSLMGSGIVYNEQFFGPGTRLTVL.

This chain links TRBV30 with TRBJ2-1; 8 positions agree with TRBD1. Germline CDR1 is GTSNPN and CDR2 is SVGIG (reference sequence). With 5 bases clipped from V and 6 bases from J, the junction kept 9 bases outside the gene matches. This CDR3 has 14 amino acids. Here the CDR3 DNA reads TGTGCCTGGGACGGACAGGGTGGTGTCAATGAGCAGTTCTTC. It yields the protein CAWDGQGGVNEQFF. The full variable domain, completed using reference TRBV30 and TRBJ2-1, is SQTIHQWPATLVQPVGSPLSLECTVEGTSNPNLYWYRQAAGRGLQLLFYSVGIGQISSEVPQNLSASRPQDRQFILSSKKLLLSDSGFYLCAWDGQGGVNEQFFGPGTRLTVL.

The gene calls are TRBV10-3 and TRBJ2-3; the D gene is possibly TRBD1 (5 bases). Trimming removed 9 bases at V and 6 bases at J, with 13 bases between. Germline V gives CDR1 ENHRY, CDR2 SYGVKD. The CDR3 has 12 residues. The DNA for the CDR3 is TGTGCCATTAGTAGGGGTCCGGATACGCAGTATTTT. Amino acids: CAISRGPDTQYF.

This clone was detected a few times. The chain has TRBV10-3 and TRBJ2-2; possible D gene TRBD2, 6 bases. V was trimmed by 2 bases and J by 2 bases, leaving 12 bases between them. Germline V gene data show CDR1 as ENHRY and CDR2 as SYGVKD. The CDR3 has 16 residues. In DNA, the CDR3 is TGTGCCATCAGTGAGAGGGGACTGACAAACACCGGGGAGCTGTTTTTT. It is translated as CAISERGLTNTGELFF.

The V and J genes are TRBV9 and TRBJ2-3, with 8 nucleotides matching TRBD2. The CDR3 contains 16 residues. With V trimmed by 0 bases and J by 3 bases, 6 bases remained unmatched. The V gene's germline CDR1 is SGDLS and CDR2 YYNGEE. The CDR3 spells CASSVGGAGGTDTQYF. CDR3 nucleotide sequence: TGTGCCAGCAGCGTAGGGGGTGCGGGGGGTACAGATACGCAGTATTTT.

This clone was observed at least ten times. The chain is built from TRBV7-3 and TRBJ2-5; 7 bases agree with TRBD2. CDR1 SGHTA and CDR2 FQGTGA come from the germline V gene. The CDR3 runs to 16 residues. With V trimmed by 5 bases and J by 1 base, 10 bases remained unmatched. The DNA of the CDR3 is TGTGCCAGCAGCCCAACCGGGACTACTCTCCAAGAGACCCAGTACTTC. As protein: CASSPTGTTLQETQYF.

The rearrangement uses TRBV19 and TRBJ2-1; 7 bases map to TRBD2. The CDR3 spans 14 residues. J lost 4 bases, V lost 6 bases, and 6 bases had no gene match. Germline V gives CDR1 LNHDA, CDR2 SQIVND (reference sequence). The CDR3 is CASSRSGPYNEQFF. DNA for the CDR3: TGTGCCAGTAGCCGTAGCGGGCCGTACAATGAGCAGTTCTTC. The whole variable domain, filled in from reference TRBV19 and TRBJ2-1, reads DGGITQSPKYLFRKEGQNVTLSCEQNLNHDAMYWYRQDPGQGLRLIYYSQIVNDFQKGDIAEGYSVSREKKESFPLTVTSAQKNPTAFYLCASSRSGPYNEQFFGPGTRLTVL.

This clone occurred a few times. This chain joins TRBV28 and TRBJ1-5; 7 nucleotides match TRBD1. Germline assignment: CDR1 MDHEN and CDR2 SYDVKM. V lost 6 bases, J lost 2 bases, and 7 bases stayed unmatched. This CDR3 is 15 amino acids long. CDR3 nucleotides: TGTGCCAGCAGGAGACAGGGAGTTGGCAATCAGCCCCAGCATTTT. Its protein product is CASRRQGVGNQPQHF.

The V and J genes are TRBV25-1 and TRBJ2-3; D is unresolved. The V end was cut by 2 bases, the J end by 2 bases, with 8 bases between. The CDR3 consists of 14 residues. The germline V gene encodes CDR1 MGHDK and CDR2 SYGVNS. CDR3 in DNA: TGTGCCAGCAGTGAAGGGTTAGCCACAGATACGCAGTATTTT. Translated: CASSEGLATDTQYF.

The chain has TRBV18 and TRBJ2-5; 8 positions agree with TRBD1. The CDR3 is made up of 13 amino acids. In germline, CDR1 is KGHSH, CDR2 LQKENI. V was clipped by 0 bases and J by 7 bases; unmatched bases: 1. Here the CDR3 reads CASSPPDRGTQYF. CDR3 in DNA: TGTGCCAGCTCACCACCTGACAGGGGGACCCAGTACTTC.

This clone has just a few counts. This sequence joins TRBV5-1 and TRBJ2-1; 11 nucleotides line up with TRBD2. The CDR3 consists of 18 residues. Germline-derived CDR1 and CDR2 are SGHRS and YFSETQ. With 0 bases clipped from V and 0 bases from J, the junction kept 5 bases outside the gene matches. The CDR3 DNA is TGCGCCAGCAGCTTGGGGGCTAGCGGGAGGCTCTCCTACAATGAGCAGTTCTTC. It translates to CASSLGASGRLSYNEQFF.

V usage is TRBV11-1 and J usage is TRBJ2-2, with D unclear. The V end was cut by 1 base, the J end by 6 bases, with 6 bases between. The length of the CDR3 is 13 residues. Germline CDR1 SGHAT, CDR2 FQDESV (reference sequence). The DNA of the CDR3 is TGTGCCAGCAGCTTAGTGCGGCCCGGGGAGCTGTTTTTT. Encoded protein: CASSLVRPGELFF.

This clone was counted between two and nine times. The CDR3, as DNA: TGTGCCAGCAGTGACCCCAGGGATAGCCCCTCTGGGGCCAACGTCCTGACTTTC. Translating it yields CASSDPRDSPSGANVLTF. This sequence joins TRBV6-1 and TRBJ2-6; a possible D gene is TRBD1 (5 bases). In germline, CDR1 is MNHNS, CDR2 SASEGT. Trimming shortened V by 3 bases and J by 0 bases, and 15 bases separated the two germline ends. CDR3 length: 18 amino acids.

The J gene is TRBJ2-5, the V gene TRBV5-4; 9 nucleotides agree with TRBD1. The germline V gene has CDR1 SGHNT and CDR2 YYREEE (reference sequence). The CDR3 totals 15 residues. V gave up 3 bases and J gave up 4 bases; unmatched junction bases: 7. The DNA for the CDR3 is TGTGCCAGCAGCTCGGGACAGGGAGGAGGAGAGACCCAGTACTTC. Protein product: CASSSGQGGGETQYF.

The gene calls are TRBV11-3 and TRBJ2-7; 10 bases map to TRBD2. Germline assignment: CDR1 SGHNT and CDR2 YENEEA. The CDR3 length is 15 residues. J was trimmed by 1 base and V by 5 bases; bases with no gene match: 5. CDR3 sequence reads: CASSETSGTSYEQYF. The DNA of the CDR3 is TGTGCCAGCAGCGAAACTAGCGGGACGTCCTACGAGCAGTACTTC.

The CDR3 region has the DNA TGTGCCAGCAGCCCCCGGGGTAGCGCGGCGGTAAGCTCCTACAATGAGCAGTTCTTC. Its translation: CASSPRGSAAVSSYNEQFF. The chain couples TRBV7-2 to TRBJ2-1, with a tentative D call TRBD2 (5 bases). This CDR3 has 19 residues. V was pared by 5 bases and J by 0 bases, with 23 bases between. Germline CDR1 and CDR2: SGHTA and FQGNSA.

The chain carries TRBV7-9 and TRBJ2-1, with D perhaps TRBD1 (6 bases). The CDR3 is 13 residues long. The germline V gene encodes CDR1 SEHNR and CDR2 FQNEAQ (reference sequence). V was cut by 5 bases and J by 4 bases, with 9 bases left in between. This chain's CDR3 is CASSVDSYNEQFF. Written as DNA, the CDR3 is TGTGCCAGCAGCGTGGACAGTTACAATGAGCAGTTCTTC. Full variable domain (rest looked up from reference TRBV7-9 and TRBJ2-1): DTGVSQNPRHKITKRGQNVTFRCDPISEHNRLYWYRQTLGQGPEFLTYFQNEAQLEKSRLLSDRFSAERPKGSFSTLEIQRTEQGDSAMYLCASSVDSYNEQFFGPGTRLTVL.

The chain joins TRBV5-6 to TRBJ1-1, with 11 bases lining up with TRBD1. Germline trimming cut 5 bases from V and 10 bases from J; bases unmatched to any gene: 4. Germline V gene lookup returns CDR1 SGHDT and CDR2 YYEEEE. This CDR3 has 12 residues. CDR3 residues: CASSWTGGRAFF. The CDR3 DNA follows: TGTGCCAGCAGTTGGACAGGGGGCCGAGCTTTCTTT.

The rearrangement uses TRBV6-4 and TRBJ2-2; 9 bases are shared with TRBD1. Germline V lookup: CDR1 MRHNA, CDR2 SNTAGT. Trimming cost V 8 bases and J 6 bases; bases outside gene matches: 4. The CDR3 has 13 amino acids. In nucleotides, the CDR3 is TGTGCCAGCGGGACAGGGCCCGCCGGGGAGCTGTTTTTT. Translation: CASGTGPAGELFF.